A single sample gave rise to the 27 T cell receptor beta chains below, sequenced in a study of CD4 T cells in relation to SARS-CoV-2 and coronaviruses. Before the COVID-19 pandemic, during about 2011-2018, CD4+ T cells were taken from unexposed donors. Isolation of CD4+ T cells took place after less than 13 days in culture. No antigen is known for these receptors. Produced via immunoSEQ multiplex PCR; TCRdb's table is partial and in-frame only. This sample has roughly 28,000 clones, with around 75% found just once. Sequencing was performed on CD4+ T cells from PBMCs, cultured in vitro. Receptor source: a human donor in good health.

V and J are TRBV24-1 and TRBJ1-3; D is ambiguous. V was clipped by 0 bases and J by 0 bases, with 11 bases between them. Germline CDR1 is KGHDR and CDR2 is SFDVKD. The CDR3 consists of 17 residues. This chain's CDR3 is CATSDLQPESSGNTIYF. In nucleotides, the CDR3 is TGTGCCACCAGTGATTTGCAGCCAGAGAGCTCTGGAAACACCATATATTTT.

The chain carries TRBV29-1 and TRBJ1-5; D may be TRBD1 (5 bases). This CDR3 is 14 amino acids long. CDR1 is SQVTM, CDR2 ANQGSEA, per germline. The V end was cut by 6 bases, the J end by 3 bases, with 15 bases between. CDR3 protein: CSVVGTELNQPQHF. Written as DNA, the CDR3 is TGCAGCGTCGTCGGGACGGAACTCAATCAGCCCCAGCATTTT.

The rearrangement uses TRBV2 and TRBJ2-5; D remains unclear. V lost 10 bases and J 3 bases, leaving 18 bases between the germline ends. The CDR3 loop spans 14 amino acids. Looked up from germline, CDR1 is SNHLY and CDR2 is FYNNEI. CDR3 DNA: TGTGCCACCCCTGGGGTACGGACCAAAGAGACCCAGTACTTC. Amino acid sequence: CATPGVRTKETQYF.

By share, this clone ranks as medium-sized (0.01 to 0.1%). The V gene is TRBV5-5, the J gene TRBJ2-7; either TRBD1 or TRBD2 may fit D (6 bases each). V lost 2 bases to trimming and J lost 3 bases, with 12 bases between them. CDR1 and CDR2 (germline): SGHKS, YYEKEE (reference sequence). This CDR3 comprises 14 residues. In DNA, the CDR3 is TGTGCCAGCAGCTTTGGGGGGCCGGGCTACGAGCAGTACTTC. Its protein product is CASSFGGPGYEQYF.

The V and J genes are TRBV15 and TRBJ1-2; 7 nucleotides agree with TRBD1. After removal of 0 bases from V and 8 bases from J, the junction contained 6 bases not matched to a gene. Germline-derived CDR1 and CDR2 are LNHNV and YYDKDF (reference sequence). The CDR3 length is 14 residues. The CDR3 sequence: CATSRDKGADGYTF. Here the CDR3 DNA reads TGTGCCACCAGCAGAGATAAGGGGGCGGACGGCTACACCTTC.

This clone has only a few counts. V usage is TRBV7-2 and J usage is TRBJ1-4; 9 bases match TRBD1. The V gene's germline CDR1 is SGHTA and CDR2 FQGNSA. V was pared by 5 bases and J by 7 bases, with 8 bases of the junction left unmatched. The CDR3 is made up of 15 amino acids. CDR3 in amino acids: CASSPGHRGREKLFF. The CDR3 DNA is TGTGCCAGCAGCCCGGGCCACAGGGGGCGTGAAAAACTGTTTTTT. Based on the CDR3 plus reference TRBV7-2 and TRBJ1-4, the full variable domain is GAGVSQSPSNKVTEKGKDVELRCDPISGHTALYWYRQSLGQGLEFLIYFQGNSAPDKSGLPSDRFSAERTGGSVSTLTIQRTQQEDSAVYLCASSPGHRGREKLFFGSGTQLSVL.

The chain recombines TRBV9 with TRBJ2-1; D is possibly TRBD2 (5 bases). The CDR3 runs 17 residues. Trimming cost V 3 bases and J 1 base, with 17 bases left between them. Germline CDR1 is SGDLS and CDR2 is YYNGEE. This chain's CDR3 is CASSDPLVGMSYNEQFF. CDR3 DNA: TGTGCCAGCAGCGACCCCCTGGTCGGGATGTCCTACAATGAGCAGTTCTTC.

This clone was picked up a small number of times. The chain uses TRBV6-4 and TRBJ1-5; TRBD1 matches at 9 bases. Germline assignment: CDR1 MRHNA and CDR2 SNTAGT. After removal of 4 bases from V and 0 bases from J, the junction contained 10 bases not matched to a gene. There are 18 residues in the CDR3. The CDR3 nucleotides are TGTGCCAGCAGTGCAACCGGGACAGGGACCTATAGCAATCAGCCCCAGCATTTT. Translated: CASSATGTGTYSNQPQHF.

The genes are TRBV11-2 and TRBJ2-2; tentatively, D is TRBD1 (6 bases). The germline V and J ends were trimmed by 1 base and 0 bases, with 9 bases remaining between them. Per the germline V gene, CDR1 is SGHAT and CDR2 is FQNNGV. The CDR3 totals 16 residues. CDR3 sequence reads: CASSLGRTANTGELFF. Here the CDR3 DNA reads TGTGCCAGCAGCTTAGGGCGGACAGCGAACACCGGGGAGCTGTTTTTT.

This clone was seen just once. This chain connects TRBV28 to TRBJ2-7, with D perhaps given as TRBD1 or TRBD2 (5 bases each). The CDR3 consists of 15 residues. Looked up from germline, CDR1 is MDHEN and CDR2 is SYDVKM. V lost 5 bases, J lost 0 bases, and 14 bases lay in between. The chain's CDR3 is CASSGTGTASYEQYF. CDR3 bases: TGTGCCAGCAGTGGAACCGGGACGGCCTCCTACGAGCAGTACTTC. The variable domain in full, with the rest retrieved from reference TRBV28 and TRBJ2-7, is DVKVTQSSRYLVKRTGEKVFLECVQDMDHENMFWYRQDPGLGLRLIYFSYDVKMKEKGDIPEGYSVSREKKERFSLILESASTNQTSMYLCASSGTGTASYEQYFGPGTRLTVT.

The genes are TRBV6-5 and TRBJ2-7; TRBD2 aligns across 8 bases. V shed 2 bases, J shed 9 bases, and the junction held 12 bases outside the gene matches. Germline CDR1 and CDR2: MNHEY and SVGAGI. The CDR3 runs 15 residues. CDR3 region: CASSYGPLAADAQYF. The CDR3 DNA is TGTGCCAGCAGTTACGGACCACTAGCGGCCGACGCGCAGTACTTC.

The chain couples TRBV19 to TRBJ1-6; D remains unclear. The V gene lost 3 bases and the J gene lost 9 bases, with 12 bases spanning the gap. This CDR3 region has 14 residues. Looked up from germline, CDR1 is LNHDA and CDR2 is SQIVND (reference sequence). The CDR3 loop reads CASSMVFEGSPLHF. The CDR3 DNA reads TGTGCCAGTAGTATGGTATTTGAGGGTTCACCCCTCCACTTT.

This clone has just a few counts. CDR3 bases: TGCAGCGTCGCTACTAGCGGGAGGGCCGGGGAGACCCAGTACTTC. Amino acids: CSVATSGRAGETQYF. The V and J genes are TRBV29-1 and TRBJ2-5, with 13 nucleotides matching TRBD2. Per germline, CDR1 SQVTM and CDR2 ANQGSEA. This CDR3 has 15 amino acids. V shed 6 bases and J 5 bases; nucleotides not matched to a gene: 9.

The chain joins TRBV5-1 to TRBJ1-3, with D tentatively TRBD1 (5 bases). There are 15 residues in the CDR3. CDR1 is SGHRS and CDR2 is YFSETQ in the germline V gene. V dropped 4 bases and J dropped 4 bases, with 15 bases sitting between them. The CDR3 region is CASSPAQGPGNTIYF. The CDR3 region has the DNA TGCGCCAGCAGCCCCGCTCAGGGTCCGGGAAACACCATATATTTT.

The chain recombines TRBV18 with TRBJ2-7, with TRBD2 matching over 14 bases. The germline V gene has CDR1 KGHSH and CDR2 LQKENI. This CDR3 has 15 residues. V dropped 2 bases and J dropped 3; count of bases not matched to a gene: 0. The DNA for the CDR3 is TGTGCCAGCTCACCAGGGACTAGCGGGAGCTACGAGCAGTACTTC. Translated: CASSPGTSGSYEQYF.

This clone was recorded only once. The chain recombines TRBV10-3 with TRBJ2-5; D perhaps matches TRBD1 (6 bases). The CDR3 loop spans 14 amino acids. CDR1 is ENHRY and CDR2 is SYGVKD in the germline V gene. V dropped 0 bases and J dropped 4 bases, with 9 bases sitting between them. DNA for the CDR3: TGTGCCATCAGTGAGTCCAGGGGTGGAGAGACCCAGTACTTC. Translating it yields CAISESRGGETQYF.

The J gene is TRBJ1-4, the V gene TRBV6-5; maybe TRBD1 (5 bases). The germline gives CDR1 MNHEY, CDR2 SVGAGI. CDR3 length: 15 amino acids. Trimming took off 6 bases at V and 0 bases at J, with 11 bases between the two ends. The CDR3 coding sequence is TGTGCCAGCAGGCCCAGGGAGGCAACTAATGAAAAACTGTTTTTT. Protein product: CASRPREATNEKLFF.

V gene TRBV23-1 combines with J gene TRBJ2-4, with a tentative D call TRBD1 (6 bases). TRBV23-1 is known as an ORF, though its function is uncertain. Trimming removed 8 bases at V and 2 bases at J, with 22 bases between. The CDR3 loop spans 17 amino acids. CDR3 amino acids: CASGPKIGGQPKNIQYF. CDR3 DNA: TGCGCCAGCGGCCCAAAGATAGGCGGACAGCCCAAAAACATTCAGTACTTC.

This clone was detected only a few times. Relative to the germline gene, one junction end is altered; a read error may explain this. The genes are TRBV7-3 and TRBJ2-2; TRBD2 is a possible D gene (5 bases). The CDR3 covers 14 residues. CDR1 and CDR2 from the germline V gene are SGHTA and FQGTGA. In nucleotides, the CDR3 is TGTGCCAGCAGTTTAACTAGGAACACCGGGGAGCTGTTTTTT. It translates to CASSLTRNTGELFF. Full variable domain (outside the CDR3, taken from reference TRBV7-3 and TRBJ2-2): GAGVSQTPSNKVTEKGKYVELRCDPISGHTALYWYRQSLGQGPEFLIYFQGTGAADDSGLPNDRFFAVRPEGSVSTLKIQRTERGDSAVYLCASSLTRNTGELFFGEGSRLTVL.

The rearrangement uses TRBV25-1 and TRBJ2-5, with 8 bases identical to TRBD2. The CDR3 extends over 14 amino acids. The V gene end was trimmed by 4 bases and the J gene end by 4 bases; junction bases not matched to a gene: 5. Germline CDR1 is MGHDK and CDR2 is SYGVNS. The CDR3: CASSARGGRETQYF. In DNA form, the CDR3 reads TGTGCCAGCAGTGCCCGGGGGGGCAGAGAGACCCAGTACTTC. The full variable domain, in which reference TRBV25-1 and TRBJ2-5 provide the parts outside the CDR3, is EADIYQTPRYLVIGTGKKITLECSQTMGHDKMYWYQQDPGMELHLIHYSYGVNSTEKGDLSSESTVSRIRTEHFPLTLESARPSHTSQYLCASSARGGRETQYFGPGTRLLVL.

The V gene is TRBV6-2 or TRBV6-3, the J gene TRBJ2-3; D unresolved. This CDR3 spans 12 amino acids. Looked up from germline, CDR1 is MNHEY and CDR2 is SVGEGT. Trimming removed 5 bases at V and 7 bases at J, with 10 bases between. The CDR3 coding sequence is TGTGCCAGCAGTCCCGTTACGAATACGCAGTATTTT. It encodes CASSPVTNTQYF.

This chain connects TRBV2 to TRBJ2-3; 9 bases are shared with TRBD2. Germline assignment: CDR1 SNHLY and CDR2 FYNNEI. CDR3 length equals 18 residues. With V trimmed by 4 bases and J by 2 bases, 13 bases remained unmatched. CDR3 in amino acids: CASSVRRGQRGVTDTQYF. The CDR3 DNA is TGTGCCAGCAGTGTTAGGCGTGGGCAGCGGGGGGTCACAGATACGCAGTATTTT.

The V and J genes are TRBV27 and TRBJ2-1, with TRBD1 matching over 12 bases. From germline, CDR1 is MNHEY and CDR2 SMNVEV (reference sequence). This CDR3 region has 15 residues. V lost 6 bases, J lost 9 bases, and 9 bases stayed unmatched. The CDR3 spells CASRSGQGAIGEQFF. In nucleotides, the CDR3 is TGTGCCAGCAGGTCGGGACAGGGGGCAATCGGTGAGCAGTTCTTC.

The chain recombines TRBV19 with TRBJ1-1; D is possibly TRBD1 (6 bases). V gave up 6 bases and J gave up 1 base, with 15 bases separating them. The CDR3 is 15 residues long. Germline loops: CDR1 LNHDA, CDR2 SQIVND (reference sequence). CDR3 protein: CASSQPGGRNTEAFF. CDR3 sequence (DNA): TGTGCCAGTAGCCAACCCGGGGGGCGGAACACTGAAGCTTTCTTT.

CDR3 DNA: TGTGCCAGCAGCATACGCCGGGACAGGGGGCGAGTGGGCACAGATACGCAGTATTTT. It is translated as CASSIRRDRGRVGTDTQYF. V is TRBV5-5 and J is TRBJ2-3, with TRBD1 matching 12 bases. V shed 4 bases, J shed 1 base, and the junction held 13 bases outside the gene matches. This CDR3 comprises 19 residues. Germline CDR1 SGHKS, CDR2 YYEKEE (reference sequence).

The chain is built from TRBV14 and TRBJ2-6; D is undetermined. The germline CDR1 and CDR2 sequences are SGHDN and FVKESK. This CDR3 comprises 15 residues. With 1 base removed from V and 1 base from J, the gap between germline ends came to 5 bases. The CDR3 coding sequence is TGTGCCAGCAGCCAAGTGGGGTCTGGGGCCAACGTCCTGACTTTC. Amino acid sequence: CASSQVGSGANVLTF. Variable domain in full (rest from reference TRBV14 and TRBJ2-6): EAGVTQFPSHSVIEKGQTVTLRCDPISGHDNLYWYRRVMGKEIKFLLHFVKESKQDESGMPNNRFLAERTGGTYSTLKVQPAELEDSGVYFCASSQVGSGANVLTFGAGSRLTVL.

The chain couples TRBV19 to TRBJ1-1; D not certain. Per the germline V gene, CDR1 is LNHDA and CDR2 is SQIVND (reference sequence). V lost 2 bases, J lost 1 base, and 5 bases lay in between. The length of the CDR3 is 13 residues. CDR3 in amino acids: CASSILGNTEAFF. CDR3 sequence (DNA): TGTGCCAGTAGTATATTGGGGAACACTGAAGCTTTCTTT.